This T cell receptor beta chain was captured in a study of blood T cell repertoires in COVID-19. The data were produced by immunoSEQ multiplex PCR, yet TCRdb's version contains in-frame clones alone and is incomplete. In the table there are fewer than 100,000 clones, around four fifths of which are singletons. This clone was counted a single time. The receptor was derived from a human donor in a cohort sampled during active COVID-19. Sequenced input: peripheral blood.

CDR3 loop: CASSPTGGSINEQFF. The CDR3 nucleotides read TGCGCCAGCAGCCCGACAGGGGGCTCGATCAATGAGCAGTTCTTC. The chain carries TRBV5-1 and TRBJ2-1; 10 positions match TRBD1. This CDR3 is built from 15 residues. CDR1 is SGHRS, CDR2 YFSETQ, per germline. V shed 4 bases and J 6 bases; nucleotides not matched to a gene: 7.